The 5 T cell receptor beta chains below come from one sample, sequenced in a study of control samples from healthy donors and cancer patients. Method: immunoSEQ multiplex PCR; TCRdb's copy keeps in-frame clones and lacks some. Of 100,000 to 110,000 clones in the sample, 87% were seen once. The specimen was blood. These receptors all stem from a woman between 50 and 59 years old in good health.

This chain connects TRBV3-1 (or the pseudogene TRBV3-2) to TRBJ1-6; no firm D call. V was pared by 5 bases and J by 9 bases, with 14 bases between. Germline loops: CDR1 LGHDT, CDR2 YNNKEL (reference sequence). The CDR3 loop spans 14 amino acids. This CDR3 reads CASSEWGESSPLHF. The DNA of the CDR3 is TGTGCCAGCAGCGAATGGGGAGAGAGTTCACCCCTCCACTTT.

This chain joins TRBV30 and TRBJ2-7; 9 positions agree with TRBD1. This CDR3 region has 15 residues. J gave up 4 bases and V 3 bases, and 10 bases lay outside the gene matches. Germline assignment: CDR1 GTSNPN and CDR2 SVGIG (reference sequence). DNA of the CDR3: TGTGCCTGGAGCCGTGGGACAGGGATGTTGTACGAGCAGTACTTC. Protein: CAWSRGTGMLYEQYF.

The chain couples TRBV2 to TRBJ1-1; 8 nucleotides match TRBD1. With 4 bases clipped from V and 9 bases from J, the junction kept 7 bases outside the gene matches. The CDR3 spans 13 residues. Per germline, CDR1 SNHLY and CDR2 FYNNEI. The CDR3 bases are TGTGCCAGCAGTGGGCGGCAGGGGGCGCAAGCTTTCTTT. It specifies CASSGRQGAQAFF.

J is TRBJ1-3 and V is TRBV3-1 (or the pseudogene TRBV3-2), with 7 nucleotides matching TRBD1. CDR3 length: 14 amino acids. Germline-derived CDR1 and CDR2 are LGHDT and YNNKEL (reference sequence). V shed 4 bases and J 4 bases; nucleotides not matched to a gene: 4. In DNA form, the CDR3 reads TGTGCCAGCAGCCGAGGGACAGTCGGAAACACCATATATTTT. Amino acid sequence: CASSRGTVGNTIYF.

The chain combines TRBV27 with TRBJ2-3; 12 nucleotides agree with TRBD2. The length of the CDR3 is 16 residues. The germline V gene has CDR1 MNHEY and CDR2 SMNVEV (reference sequence). Germline trimming cut 0 bases from V and 5 bases from J; bases unmatched to any gene: 3. The CDR3 coding sequence is TGTGCCAGCAGTTTATCACTAGCGGGGGGAAGAGATACGCAGTATTTT. As protein: CASSLSLAGGRDTQYF.